This T cell receptor beta chain was captured in a study of blood T cell repertoires in COVID-19. Background on the study: Samples came from the United States, Italy and Spain, spanning acute and convalescent COVID-19. Sample material is recorded as cDNA or gDNA derived from T cells, B-cell-depleted T cells, or PBMCs.

In the original analysis: Estimates of nucleated cell counts were drawn from the amplification of reference gene primers. The method was immunoSEQ multiplex PCR; TCRdb's version includes in-frame clones alone and lacks a portion of them. Clonal size and the V and J genes are those of that table, whereas D and trimming came from the DNA. The sample contains 95,000 to 150,000 clones, 80% of which appear only once. V shed 1 base and J 1 base; nucleotides not matched to a gene: 2. The germline gives CDR1 LGHDT, CDR2 YNNKEL (reference sequence). The CDR3 length is 15 residues. Input material: peripheral blood. The J gene is TRBJ2-7, the V gene TRBV3-1 (or the pseudogene TRBV3-2); 9 bases agree with TRBD2. The sequence came from a man in his 60s with active or convalescent COVID-19. The CDR3, as DNA: TGTGCCAGCAGCCAAGGGCTAGCGGGATCCTACGAGCAGTACTTC. Its protein product is CASSQGLAGSYEQYF.